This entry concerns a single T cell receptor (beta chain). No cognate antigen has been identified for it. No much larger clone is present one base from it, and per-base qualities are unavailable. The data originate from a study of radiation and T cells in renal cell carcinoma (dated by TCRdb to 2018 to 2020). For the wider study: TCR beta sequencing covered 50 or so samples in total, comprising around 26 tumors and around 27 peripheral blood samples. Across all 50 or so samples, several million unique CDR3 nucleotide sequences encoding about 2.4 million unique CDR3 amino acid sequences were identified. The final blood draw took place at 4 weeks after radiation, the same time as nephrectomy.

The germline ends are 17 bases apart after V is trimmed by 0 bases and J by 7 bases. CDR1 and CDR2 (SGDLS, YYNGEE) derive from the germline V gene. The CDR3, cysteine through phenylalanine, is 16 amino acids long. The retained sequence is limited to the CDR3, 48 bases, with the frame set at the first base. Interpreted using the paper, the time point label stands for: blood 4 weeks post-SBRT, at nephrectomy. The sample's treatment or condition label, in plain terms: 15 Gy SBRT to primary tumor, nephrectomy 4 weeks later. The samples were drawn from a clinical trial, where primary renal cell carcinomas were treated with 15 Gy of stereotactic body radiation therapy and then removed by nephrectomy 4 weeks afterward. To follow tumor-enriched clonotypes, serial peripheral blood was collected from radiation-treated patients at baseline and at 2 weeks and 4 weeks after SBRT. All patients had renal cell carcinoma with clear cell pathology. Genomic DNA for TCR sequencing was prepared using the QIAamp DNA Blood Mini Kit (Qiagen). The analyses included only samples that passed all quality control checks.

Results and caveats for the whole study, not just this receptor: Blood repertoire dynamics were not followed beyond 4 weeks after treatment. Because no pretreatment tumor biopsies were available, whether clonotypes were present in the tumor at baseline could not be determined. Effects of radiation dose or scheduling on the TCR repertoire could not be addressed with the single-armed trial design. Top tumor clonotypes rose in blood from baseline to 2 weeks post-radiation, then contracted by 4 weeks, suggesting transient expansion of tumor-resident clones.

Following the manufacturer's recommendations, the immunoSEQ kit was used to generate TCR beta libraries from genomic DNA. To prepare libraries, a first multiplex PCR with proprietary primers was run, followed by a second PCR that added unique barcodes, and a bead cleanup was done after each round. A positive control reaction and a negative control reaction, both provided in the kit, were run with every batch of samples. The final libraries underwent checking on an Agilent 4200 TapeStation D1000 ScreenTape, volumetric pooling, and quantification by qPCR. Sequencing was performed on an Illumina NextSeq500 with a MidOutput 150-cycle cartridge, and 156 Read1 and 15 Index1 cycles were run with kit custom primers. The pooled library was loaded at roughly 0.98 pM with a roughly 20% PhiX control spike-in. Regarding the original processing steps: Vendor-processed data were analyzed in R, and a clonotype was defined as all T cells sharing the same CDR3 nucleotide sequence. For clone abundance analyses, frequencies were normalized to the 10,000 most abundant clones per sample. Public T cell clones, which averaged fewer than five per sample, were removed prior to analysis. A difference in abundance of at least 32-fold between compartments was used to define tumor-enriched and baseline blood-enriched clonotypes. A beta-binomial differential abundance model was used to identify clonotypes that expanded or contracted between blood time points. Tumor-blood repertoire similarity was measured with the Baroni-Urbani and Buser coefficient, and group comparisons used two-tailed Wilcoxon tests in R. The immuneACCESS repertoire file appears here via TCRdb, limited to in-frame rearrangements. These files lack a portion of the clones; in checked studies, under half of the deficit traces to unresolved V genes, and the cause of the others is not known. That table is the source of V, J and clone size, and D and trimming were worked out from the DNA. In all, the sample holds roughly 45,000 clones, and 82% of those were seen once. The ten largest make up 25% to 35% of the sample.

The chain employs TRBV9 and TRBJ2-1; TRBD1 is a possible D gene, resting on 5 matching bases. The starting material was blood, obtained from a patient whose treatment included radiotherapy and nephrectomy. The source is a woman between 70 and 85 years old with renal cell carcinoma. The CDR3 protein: CASSVAGRQMGNEQFF. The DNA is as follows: TGTGCCAGCAGCGTAGCGGGTAGACAGATGGGTAATGAGCAGTTCTTC.